This TCR beta chain came from a study of beta chain features in type 1 diabetes. Study-level points and caveats: HLA influence on TCRB rearrangement stayed unresolved here.

This clone has more than one count but fewer than ten. Its antigen is as yet unknown. This CDR3 is built from 15 residues. The germline V gene has CDR1 LNHNV and CDR2 YYDKDF (reference sequence). J was trimmed by 4 bases and V by 3 bases; bases with no gene match: 8. Every isolated RNA sample was fully reverse transcribed, so sequencing captured expressed TCRB transcripts. Assay used: immunoSEQ multiplex PCR; TCRdb lists only in-frame clones, some missing. This sample has 300,000 to 350,000 clones; under 8.5% occur once, and the top ten carry less than 0.45%. Sorting that relied on CD45RO/CCR7/CD25/CD127/CD95/CD27 yielded CD4+ naive, central memory, regulatory and stem cell-like memory cells.

The gene calls are TRBV15 and TRBJ2-5; 7 positions agree with TRBD1. The sequence was obtained from a woman between 18 and 29 years old in good health. Input material: central memory CD4+ T cells from blood. CDR3 nucleotide sequence: TGTGCCACCAGCAGGACAGGGTCTTTTGGAGAGACCCAGTACTTC. It encodes CATSRTGSFGETQYF.